This TCR beta chain was identified during a study of glioma-infiltrating T cells after dendritic cell vaccination. Notes on the study in general: Estimated pretreatment TIL content predicted outcome after dendritic cell vaccination.

Sequenced by immunoSEQ multiplex PCR; TCRdb stores in-frame clones only, minus some. This sample has 90,000 or so clones, with roughly 84% found just once. The CDR3 covers 15 residues. The germline V and J ends were trimmed by 4 bases and 1 base, with 13 bases remaining between them. CDR1 is LNHDA and CDR2 is SQIVND in the germline V gene (reference sequence). The table lists this clone with many counts. Its antigen is currently unknown. This sequence was found in a human donor with glioblastoma. This specimen was blood, taken before dendritic cell vaccination. This chain links TRBV19 with TRBJ1-1; TRBD1 is a possible D gene (6 bases). CDR3 nucleotides: TGTGCCAGTAGTAGGGTAGGGACACAGAACACTGAAGCTTTCTTT. Its protein product is CASSRVGTQNTEAFF.